The rows below give T cell receptor beta chains drawn from one sample of a study of control samples from healthy donors and cancer patients. Sequencing used immunoSEQ multiplex PCR; TCRdb keeps in-frame clones, though not all of them. This sample carries over 25,000 clones, about 85% of them seen once, and the ten largest clones take about 3.7%. Source material: formalin-fixed, paraffin-embedded tissue. Receptors originate from a female donor with melanoma. CDR3s include the opening cysteine and the closing phenylalanine or tryptophan. The D gene is left open where the match is weak. The size of a clone is reported for some rows only, either as once, few or many, or as a class for expanded clones.

>NA|TRBJ1-1|NA|TRBV19
TGTGCCAGTAGCACAGGGTTGAACACTGAAGCTTTCTTT
CASSTGLNTEAFF
>once|TRBJ1-5|NA|TRBV5-1
TGCGCCAGCAGCTTGGAAAGGGGCGGTCAGCCCCAGCATTTT
CASSLERGGQPQHF
>NA|TRBJ2-7|NA|TRBV7-9
TGTGCCAGCAGCTTAGCTTTACCGCCCTACGAGCAGTACTTC
CASSLALPPYEQYF
>few|TRBJ1-1|NA|TRBV2
TGTGCCAGCAGCTACAGGGAACGAGACACTGAAGCTTTCTTT
CASSYRERDTEAFF
>NA|TRBJ2-4|TRBD2|TRBV7-9
TGTGCCAGCAGCCACGCCTCCCGCGGGAGCATTCAGTACTTC
CASSHASRGSIQYF
>NA|TRBJ1-2|TRBD1|TRBV30
TGTGCCTGGACGGTGGGACAGGGTCGGGGTGGCTACACCTTC
CAWTVGQGRGGYTF
>NA|TRBJ1-2|TRBD1|TRBV27
TGTGCCAGCAGTTTGTGGGGACAGGGGTCCCTCGAGGACTATGGCTACACCTTC
CASSLWGQGSLEDYGYTF
>NA|TRBJ2-3|NA|TRBV5-4
TGTGCCAGCAGCTTTGGGCAAACAGATACGCAGTATTTT
CASSFGQTDTQYF
>few|TRBJ1-4|TRBD1|TRBV14
TGTGCCAGCAGCCCCCGGACAGGGGGCCGGGGTGAAAAACTGTTTTTT
CASSPRTGGRGEKLFF
>once|TRBJ2-1|NA|TRBV5-1
TGCGCCAGCAGCACCGGGGCAGGGGATGAGCAGTTCTTC
CASSTGAGDEQFF
>NA|TRBJ2-1|NA|TRBV3-1/TRBV3-2
TGTGCCAGCAGCCAATTCCTCTCGGACGCCCCTCTCTTC
CASSQFLSDAPLF
>NA|TRBJ1-1|TRBD1|TRBV27
TGTGCCAGCAGTTTATCAGCCGGGACAGGGAAAAAAGCTTTCTTT
CASSLSAGTGKKAFF
>NA|TRBJ1-2|NA|TRBV30
TGTGCCTCCCCGGGACGGATGAACTATGGCTACACCTTC
CASPGRMNYGYTF
>NA|TRBJ2-3|TRBD1|TRBV18
TGTGCCAGCTCAAGACAGGGGGCAGGTACAGATACGCAGTATTTT
CASSRQGAGTDTQYF
>NA|TRBJ2-1|NA|TRBV7-2
TGTGCCAGCAGCCCTCCAAAAAATGAGCAGTTCTTC
CASSPPKNEQFF
>NA|TRBJ2-7|TRBD2|TRBV7-2
TGTGCCAGCAGCTTAGAGGGTCGGGAGGGCTACGAGCAGTACTTC
CASSLEGREGYEQYF
>NA|TRBJ1-1|NA|TRBV15
TGTGCCACCAGCAGAGATAGAAAGGAAGGGACTGAAGCTTTCTTT
CATSRDRKEGTEAFF
>NA|TRBJ2-2|NA|TRBV5-1
TGCGCCAGCAGCTTGGGAGGGCACACCGGGGAGCTGTTTTTT
CASSLGGHTGELFF
>NA|TRBJ1-2|NA|TRBV18
TGTGCCAGCTCACCTGAGGGGCGTGGTGGCTACACCTTC
CASSPEGRGGYTF
>NA|TRBJ1-4|TRBD1|TRBV5-1
TGCGCCAGCAGCTTGGGACAGGGGAGTGAAAAACTGTTTTTT
CASSLGQGSEKLFF
>few|TRBJ2-7|NA|TRBV5-1
TGCGCCAGCAGCTTTTACTCCGGGACATCCTACGAGCAGTACTTC
CASSFYSGTSYEQYF
>once|TRBJ1-6|TRBD1|TRBV6-1
TGTGCCAGCAGTGAATACGACAGGGCCAGTTCACCCCTCCACTTT
CASSEYDRASSPLHF
>NA|TRBJ1-1|NA|TRBV9
TGTGCCAGCAGTCCCCTAGGGGGGCTGGCTGAAGCTTTCTTT
CASSPLGGLAEAFF
>NA|TRBJ1-3|NA|TRBV19
TGTGCCAGTAGTATAGAAGGGGCGAACACCATATATTTT
CASSIEGANTIYF
>NA|TRBJ1-1|NA|TRBV5-1
TGCGCCAGCAGCCCCGAGGTGGACACTGAAGCTTTCTTT
CASSPEVDTEAFF
>NA|TRBJ2-3|TRBD1|TRBV19
TGTGCCAGTAGTATAGAGGCAGGGGGAGATACGCAGTATTTT
CASSIEAGGDTQYF
>NA|TRBJ1-6|NA|TRBV2
TGTGCCAGCAGGGCCCCCGGGACATATAATTCACCCCTCCACTTT
CASRAPGTYNSPLHF
>NA|TRBJ2-2|TRBD1|TRBV30
TGTGCCTCGTCAGGGGGCGGCGGGGAGCTGTTTTTT
CASSGGGGELFF
>NA|TRBJ1-1|NA|TRBV10-3
TGTGCCATCCGAGCGGGAAACACTGAAGCTTTCTTT
CAIRAGNTEAFF
>NA|TRBJ1-1|NA|TRBV3-1/TRBV3-2
TGTGCCAGCAGACCCGGGCAGTCCGGTCATGAAGCTTTCTTT
CASRPGQSGHEAFF
>NA|TRBJ2-3|TRBD2|TRBV5-1
TGCGCCAGCAGTACCACTAGCGGTAGCACAGATACGCAGTATTTT
CASSTTSGSTDTQYF
>NA|TRBJ2-7|NA|TRBV7-2
TGTGCCAGCAGCCCGCCGGGACTGCAGGGGGAGCAGTACTTC
CASSPPGLQGEQYF
>NA|TRBJ2-3|TRBD2|TRBV3-1/TRBV3-2
TGTGCCAGCAGCCCCGGGGTAGCCGGGGGGACAGATACGCAGTATTTT
CASSPGVAGGTDTQYF
>NA|TRBJ2-1|NA|TRBV24-1
TGTGCCACCAGGTCAGACGGTGAGCAGTTCTTC
CATRSDGEQFF
>few|TRBJ2-1|NA|TRBV7-9
TGTGCCAGCAGCTCCCGCGGTCTCAGCTCCTACAATGAGCAGTTCTTC
CASSSRGLSSYNEQFF
>NA|TRBJ2-7|NA|TRBV4-1
TGCGCCAGCAGCCAAGGTAGTTCCTACGAGCAGTACTTC
CASSQGSSYEQYF
>NA|TRBJ2-7|NA|TRBV13
TGTGCCAGCAGCTTCCCCGGTGGAGAGCAGTACTTC
CASSFPGGEQYF
>NA|TRBJ1-3|NA|TRBV23-1
TGCGCCAGCAGTCAATCGGGTAAGGACACAAACTTCTCTGGAAACACCATATATTTT
CASSQSGKDTNFSGNTIYF
>NA|TRBJ2-5|TRBD2|TRBV7-2
TGTGCCAGCAGCTTCCCTAGCGGGATCGAGACCCAGTACTTC
CASSFPSGIETQYF
>NA|TRBJ2-5|TRBD1|TRBV7-9
TGTGCCAGCAGCTTAGCGGACAGGGTTCGGGAGACCCAGTACTTC
CASSLADRVRETQYF
>NA|TRBJ2-3|TRBD1|TRBV3-1/TRBV3-2
TGTGCCAGCAGCCAATCCGGGACAGGGAGAGATACGCAGTATTTT
CASSQSGTGRDTQYF
>NA|TRBJ2-3|TRBD2|TRBV9
TGTGCCAGCAGCGTAGGAGTAGCGGGAGGTAGCACAGATACGCAGTATTTT
CASSVGVAGGSTDTQYF
>NA|TRBJ2-7|NA|TRBV6-6
TGTGCCAGCAGTTACTCGAGAGGCCGCGCCTCCGAGCAGTACTTC
CASSYSRGRASEQYF
>NA|TRBJ1-1|NA|TRBV6-5
TGTGCCAGCAGTTACGAAGGGAGGGGAAACACTGAAGCTTTCTTT
CASSYEGRGNTEAFF
>NA|TRBJ1-4|TRBD1|TRBV5-1
TGCGCCAGCAGCTTGAGAGGGGGCAATAATGAAAAACTGTTTTTT
CASSLRGGNNEKLFF
>NA|TRBJ2-2|TRBD1|TRBV29-1
TGCAGCGTACCTAGGCCCGGGACAGGGGGTACCGGGGAGCTGTTTTTT
CSVPRPGTGGTGELFF
>NA|TRBJ1-2|NA|TRBV5-1
TGCGCCAGCAGCCTCTCCATAGAGAGAGCAACCATAAACTATGGCTACACCTTC
CASSLSIERATINYGYTF
>NA|TRBJ1-3|NA|TRBV18
TGTGCCAGCTCACCACAGAGCTCTGGAAACACCATATATTTT
CASSPQSSGNTIYF
>NA|TRBJ1-1|NA|TRBV18
TGTGCCAGCTCACCACAGTATGAAGGCGCTGAAGCTTTCTTT
CASSPQYEGAEAFF
>NA|TRBJ2-1|TRBD2|TRBV19
TGTGCCAGTAGTTTGGGACTAGCCTACAATGAGCAGTTCTTC
CASSLGLAYNEQFF
>few|TRBJ2-1|TRBD2|TRBV9
TGTGCCAGCAGCGATAGCCCGCTTCTAGCGGGGATTTACAATGAGCAGTTCTTC
CASSDSPLLAGIYNEQFF
>once|TRBJ1-2|NA|TRBV7-6
TGTGCCAGCAGCTTAGCGCGGGGGGACGGCCTTAGCTACACCTTC
CASSLARGDGLSYTF
>NA|TRBJ2-4|NA|TRBV6-2/TRBV6-3
TGTGCCAGCAGTTACTCGATTACCAGGGAGCACGCCAAAAACATTCAGTACTTC
CASSYSITREHAKNIQYF
>NA|TRBJ1-4|TRBD1|TRBV7-9
TGTGCCAGCAGCCCGGACAGGGGCGGAGAAAAACTGTTTTTT
CASSPDRGGEKLFF